This paragraph reports one T cell receptor (beta chain). Its antigen is still unknown. This sample is drawn from a study of early T cells in non-severe SARS-CoV-2 infection. Whole-study findings and limits: Matching with VDJdb favored anti-spike CD8 responses (missing private and CD4 specificities).

Researchers attached unique molecular identifiers to individual cDNA molecules. TCRdb re-analysed the 5' RACE reads in MiXCR, keeping a single row per CDR3 protein. The sample yields 90,000 to 100,000 distinct CDR3 sequences, about 13% seen once. The CDR3 has 17 amino acids. The TCR was taken from an adult who was a healthcare worker with PCR-confirmed SARS-CoV-2 infection or an uninfected control (not recorded which). This chain connects TRBV21-1 to TRBJ2-3; the table's TRBD2 call for D was not verified on the DNA. TRBV21-1 is a pseudogene locus. The source material was whole blood. The CDR3 is CASSKKGTSGGTDTQYF. For the CDR3, the DNA is TGTGCCAGCAGCAAAAAAGGGACTAGCGGGGGCACAGATACGCAGTATTTT.